This entry lists 21 T cell receptor beta chains sequenced from one sample in a study of cytomegalovirus exposure and HLA in healthy donors. The PCR was carried out with 60 Vbeta primers and 13 Jbeta primers. Profiling relied on immunoSEQ multiplex PCR, and the TCRdb table lists in-frame clones only, not all of them. The table lists under 150,000 clones, over 60% of them singletons, with 3% in the top ten. Sequenced sample: PBMCs. The source of these receptors is a man aged 40-50 years in good health and CMV-seropositive.

This rearrangement joins TRBV6-5 to TRBJ2-3; no clear D. CDR1 is MNHEY and CDR2 is SVGAGI in the germline V gene. Trimming removed 8 bases from V and 5 bases from J, with 11 bases in between. This CDR3 is 12 amino acids long. The CDR3 sequence is CASGKRVDTQYF. CDR3 nucleotide sequence: TGTGCCAGCGGTAAACGAGTAGATACGCAGTATTTT.

This sequence joins TRBV9 and TRBJ2-1; TRBD1 aligns across 7 bases. Germline values: CDR1 SGDLS, CDR2 YYNGEE. The junction had 15 bases not matched to a gene; V was cut back by 4 bases and J by 8 bases. CDR3 length equals 16 residues. The CDR3 reads CASSIGRQGSIYEQFF. In DNA, the CDR3 is TGTGCCAGCAGCATAGGCAGACAGGGTTCTATTTATGAGCAGTTCTTC.

Here the CDR3 reads CASKTGGFPGNTIYF. DNA of the CDR3: TGTGCCAGTAAAACAGGGGGCTTCCCTGGAAACACCATATATTTT. The chain is built from TRBV19 and TRBJ1-3; 9 positions agree with TRBD1. CDR1 is LNHDA and CDR2 is SQIVND in the germline V gene (reference sequence). This CDR3 contains 15 residues. V lost 7 bases, J lost 2 bases, and 6 bases stayed unmatched.

V usage is TRBV6-1 and J usage is TRBJ1-2; tentative D call: TRBD1 (5 bases). The CDR3 runs to 14 residues. The V gene's germline CDR1 is MNHNS and CDR2 SASEGT. Trimming pared 2 bases from V and 8 bases from J, leaving 15 bases between. The CDR3 is CASSESGRPKGYTF. In DNA, the CDR3 is TGTGCCAGCAGTGAATCAGGGAGGCCTAAGGGCTACACCTTC.

This chain uses TRBV7-9 with TRBJ1-2, with 8 nucleotides matching TRBD1. CDR3 length equals 16 residues. V was clipped by 4 bases and J by 4 bases; unmatched bases: 11. Germline CDR1 and CDR2: SEHNR and FQNEAQ (reference sequence). The CDR3 DNA follows: TGTGCCAGCAGCTCAGAGACAGGGGCAATGGGCTATGGCTACACCTTC. Amino acids: CASSSETGAMGYGYTF.

The chain recombines TRBV5-4 with TRBJ2-7, with D possibly TRBD1 on 6 matching bases. This CDR3 has 15 amino acids. V was trimmed by 3 bases and J by 3 bases, leaving 16 bases between them. The V gene's germline CDR1 is SGHNT and CDR2 YYREEE (reference sequence). CDR3 bases: TGTGCCAGCAGCTACGAGCAGGGGCTTATCTACGAGCAGTACTTC. Translation gives CASSYEQGLIYEQYF.

The V gene is TRBV2, the J gene TRBJ1-1, with 8 bases lining up with TRBD1. V shed 8 bases and J 4 bases; nucleotides not matched to a gene: 12. Per the germline V gene, CDR1 is SNHLY and CDR2 is FYNNEI. The CDR3 is 15 amino acids. The CDR3 coding sequence is TGTGCCAGCCAGGCCGGGGGGACAGGCGGCACTGAAGCTTTCTTT. This translates into CASQAGGTGGTEAFF.

CDR3 coding DNA: TGTGCCTGGAGTATGCGGGGTCCTCAGTTCTTC. Amino acids: CAWSMRGPQFF. The V call is TRBV30, the J call TRBJ2-1; the D gene is possibly TRBD2 (6 bases). Germline CDR1 GTSNPN, CDR2 SVGIG (reference sequence). This CDR3 has 11 residues. Trimming pared 2 bases from V and 13 bases from J, leaving 12 bases between.

V and J are TRBV19 and TRBJ2-5; 16 nucleotides agree with TRBD2. J gave up 4 bases and V 4 bases, and 9 bases lay outside the gene matches. The CDR3 consists of 18 residues. In germline, CDR1 is LNHDA, CDR2 SQIVND (reference sequence). In DNA, the CDR3 is TGTGCCAGTAGTAACCCTGGGACTAGCGGGAGGGCCAGAGAGACCCAGTACTTC. Its protein product is CASSNPGTSGRARETQYF.

Details on this clone: A read error may account for a junction end that differs from germline. The chain couples TRBV29-1 to TRBJ2-7, with D perhaps TRBD1 (5 bases). The length of the CDR3 is 13 residues. Germline values: CDR1 SQVTM, CDR2 ANQGSEA. The CDR3 protein is CSVEGWGPYEQYF. In DNA form, the CDR3 reads TGCAGCGTGGAAGGCTGGGGCCCGTACGAGCAGTACTTC.

The chain has TRBV2 and TRBJ2-2; 8 bases match TRBD2. The CDR3 runs 18 residues. Looked up from germline, CDR1 is SNHLY and CDR2 is FYNNEI. J was trimmed by 2 bases and V by 6 bases; bases with no gene match: 14. The CDR3 here is CASSYYPQTSANTGELFF. The CDR3 DNA follows: TGTGCCAGCAGCTACTACCCACAGACTAGCGCAAACACCGGGGAGCTGTTTTTT.

The chain joins TRBV5-4 to TRBJ2-1; a weak D match, TRBD2 (6 bases). V shed 5 bases and J shed 8 bases, with 14 bases lying between them. The CDR3 spans 13 residues. The V gene's germline CDR1 is SGHNT and CDR2 YYREEE (reference sequence). The CDR3 is CASRPIREDEQFF. As DNA, the CDR3 is TGTGCCAGCAGGCCAATCAGGGAGGATGAGCAGTTCTTC.

The chain couples TRBV27 to TRBJ2-3; D remains ambiguous. V lost 3 bases and J lost 4, with 8 bases in between. Per the germline V gene, CDR1 is MNHEY and CDR2 is SMNVEV (reference sequence). The CDR3 extends over 13 amino acids. The CDR3 here is CASSLAGPDTQYF. The CDR3 DNA follows: TGTGCCAGCAGTTTGGCTGGGCCAGATACGCAGTATTTT.

The chain couples TRBV7-3 to TRBJ2-1; 10 nucleotides line up with TRBD2. This CDR3 has 16 residues. Trimming at V came to 4 bases and at J to 11 bases, leaving 14 bases not matched to a gene. In germline, CDR1 is SGHTA, CDR2 FQGTGA. The CDR3 nucleotides are TGTGCCAGCAGCTCAGCCCCTAGCGGGAGCCCGCATCAGCAGTTCTTC. As protein: CASSSAPSGSPHQQFF. Based on the CDR3 plus reference TRBV7-3 and TRBJ2-1, the full variable domain is GAGVSQTPSNKVTEKGKYVELRCDPISGHTALYWYRQSLGQGPEFLIYFQGTGAADDSGLPNDRFFAVRPEGSVSTLKIQRTERGDSAVYLCASSSAPSGSPHQQFFGPGTRLTVL.

V and J are TRBV6-1 and TRBJ2-1, with 11 positions matching TRBD2. CDR1 and CDR2 from the germline V gene are MNHNS and SASEGT. V was pared by 3 bases and J by 4 bases, with 8 bases of the junction left unmatched. The CDR3 is 17 residues long. CDR3 DNA sequence: TGTGCCAGCAGTGATCGGAGGACTAGCGGGCTTTACAATGAGCAGTTCTTC. Translated: CASSDRRTSGLYNEQFF.

The chain recombines TRBV9 with TRBJ2-5, with 11 bases identical to TRBD2. The CDR3 is 15 amino acids. V was pared by 4 bases and J by 2 bases, with 4 bases of the junction left unmatched. Germline CDR1 SGDLS, CDR2 YYNGEE. The CDR3: CASSPLAGGQETQYF. DNA of the CDR3: TGTGCCAGCAGCCCCCTAGCGGGGGGACAAGAGACCCAGTACTTC.

This chain uses TRBV7-9 with TRBJ1-6; D is perhaps TRBD1 (6 bases). The V end was cut by 2 bases, the J end by 8 bases, with 7 bases between. Germline loops: CDR1 SEHNR, CDR2 FQNEAQ (reference sequence). This CDR3 comprises 13 residues. The CDR3 DNA reads TGTGCCAGCAGCTTAAACAGGGATTCACCCCTCCACTTT. It translates to CASSLNRDSPLHF. The full variable domain, with the rest looked up from reference TRBV7-9 and TRBJ1-6, is DTGVSQNPRHKITKRGQNVTFRCDPISEHNRLYWYRQTLGQGPEFLTYFQNEAQLEKSRLLSDRFSAERPKGSFSTLEIQRTEQGDSAMYLCASSLNRDSPLHFGNGTRLTVT.

V and J are TRBV10-3 and TRBJ2-3; 13 bases are a match to TRBD2. The V gene's germline CDR1 is ENHRY and CDR2 SYGVKD. The CDR3 totals 20 residues. V was clipped by 2 bases and J by 0 bases; unmatched bases: 11. The CDR3 DNA follows: TGTGCCATCAGTGAGACTGGGACTAGCGGGACGGGCCGAAGCACAGATACGCAGTATTTT. Its translation: CAISETGTSGTGRSTDTQYF.

The chain recombines TRBV2 with TRBJ2-1; TRBD1 might be the D (5 bases). V lost 5 bases and J 8 bases, leaving 16 bases between the germline ends. The CDR3 covers 14 residues. Germline CDR1 SNHLY, CDR2 FYNNEI. The CDR3 nucleotides are TGTGCCAGCAGTCCCAGGGTGTCGGGCCATGAGCAGTTCTTC. Amino acids: CASSPRVSGHEQFF.

The rearrangement joins TRBV6-1 to TRBJ2-7; the match to TRBD1 covers 10 bases. The germline V gene encodes CDR1 MNHNS and CDR2 SASEGT. This CDR3 is built from 15 residues. Trimming cost V 7 bases and J 3 bases; bases outside gene matches: 9. CDR3 DNA: TGTGCCAGCAACACTAAGGGACAGGGGAACTACGAGCAGTACTTC. Translated: CASNTKGQGNYEQYF.

This chain joins TRBV6-5 and TRBJ1-4; D is possibly TRBD1 (6 bases). CDR1 MNHEY and CDR2 SVGAGI come from the germline V gene. Trimming left V 6 bases short and J 5 bases short, with 10 bases between. The CDR3 has 13 residues. CDR3 in DNA: TGTGCCAGCAGCCCCAGGGGCAATGAAAAACTGTTTTTT. Its translation is CASSPRGNEKLFF.